This T cell receptor beta chain was observed in a study of T cell responses to AZD1222 COVID-19 vaccine. Regarding the study as a whole: There were mostly white British donors and more females than males, and clonal diversity was possibly underestimated. Close to half of spike-specific TCRs reportedly recognize unmutated variant regions. An increase in Spike-specific TCR breadth and depth was observed after two AZD1222 doses.

Clones were sequenced by immunoSEQ multiplex PCR, and TCRdb holds only the in-frame ones, with some missing. The sample includes 150,000 to 200,000 clones, 80% to 95% of them seen just once. CDR1 is MNHEY and CDR2 is SVGAGI in the germline V gene. The CDR3 runs 11 residues. Trimming left V 6 bases short and J 9 bases short, with 9 bases between. The count of this clone is one. Antigen: not known. This receptor was taken from an adult in good health. Material: peripheral blood, obtained on day 0 of AZD1222 vaccination. This chain joins TRBV6-5 and TRBJ1-5; no reliable D call. CDR3 sequence: CASRNGRPQHF. The CDR3 DNA reads as TGTGCCAGCAGGAACGGTAGGCCCCAGCATTTT.